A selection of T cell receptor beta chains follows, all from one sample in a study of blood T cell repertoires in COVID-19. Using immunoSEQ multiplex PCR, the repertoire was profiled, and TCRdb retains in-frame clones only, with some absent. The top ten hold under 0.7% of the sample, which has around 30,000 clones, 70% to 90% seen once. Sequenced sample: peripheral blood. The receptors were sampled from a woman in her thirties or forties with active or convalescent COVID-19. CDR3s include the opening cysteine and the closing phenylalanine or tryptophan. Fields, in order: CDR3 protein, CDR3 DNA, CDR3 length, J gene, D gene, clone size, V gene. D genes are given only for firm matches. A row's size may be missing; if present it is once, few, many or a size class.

CASSEKGALNTDTQYF | TGCGCCAGCAGTGAAAAGGGGGCCCTAAACACAGATACGCAGTATTTT | 16 | TRBJ2-3 | TRBD1 | . | TRBV10-1
CASSTTGGSPGETQYF | TGTGCCAGTAGCACAACGGGAGGGTCCCCTGGAGAGACCCAGTACTTC | 16 | TRBJ2-5 | TRBD2 | . | TRBV19
CASSSYRTSGGAKTQYF | TGTGCCAGCAGCTCCTATCGGACTAGCGGGGGGGCCAAGACCCAGTACTTC | 17 | TRBJ2-5 | TRBD2 | . | TRBV5-4
CASSFQGVGTEAFF | TGTGCCAGCAGCTTTCAGGGGGTAGGTACTGAAGCTTTCTTT | 14 | TRBJ1-1 | TRBD1 | . | TRBV5-6
CASSNIHVNTEAFF | TGTGCCAGCTCGAACATCCATGTGAACACTGAAGCTTTCTTT | 14 | TRBJ1-1 | . | . | TRBV6-5
CASSPFLASEQYF | TGCGCCAGCAGCCCTTTCCTAGCAAGCGAGCAGTACTTC | 13 | TRBJ2-7 | . | . | TRBV5-1
CASSSPGPQETQYF | TGTGCCAGCAGCTCGCCAGGGCCTCAAGAGACCCAGTACTTC | 14 | TRBJ2-5 | . | . | TRBV7-2
CASSLGRSGKGEQYF | TGTGCCAGCAGTTTAGGGCGTAGCGGGAAGGGTGAGCAGTACTTC | 15 | TRBJ2-7 | TRBD2 | . | TRBV28
CASGLVRAGLGNQPQHF | TGTGCTAGTGGTTTGGTACGGGCAGGGCTTGGCAATCAGCCCCAGCATTTT | 17 | TRBJ1-5 | . | . | TRBV12-5
CAWSSRGDTEAFF | TGTGCCTGGAGTTCCAGGGGGGACACTGAAGCTTTCTTT | 13 | TRBJ1-1 | TRBD1 | . | TRBV30
CASSQGLVLTDTQYF | TGTGCCAGCAGCCAAGGGCTCGTCCTCACAGATACGCAGTATTTT | 15 | TRBJ2-3 | . | . | TRBV3-1/TRBV3-2
CASSLVHGLAGGQETQYF | TGTGCCAGCAGCTTGGTACACGGACTAGCGGGGGGGCAGGAGACCCAGTACTTC | 18 | TRBJ2-5 | TRBD2 | . | TRBV5-6
CATSSAGTGGRGNEKLFF | TGTGCCACCAGCAGCGCCGGGACAGGGGGCCGAGGAAATGAAAAACTGTTTTTT | 18 | TRBJ1-4 | TRBD1 | . | TRBV15
CASSQGTGGGYEQYF | TGTGCCAGCAGCCAAGGGACAGGGGGTGGGTACGAGCAGTACTTC | 15 | TRBJ2-7 | TRBD1 | . | TRBV3-1/TRBV3-2
CASSYTPRQHYEQYF | TGTGCCAGCAGTTATACCCCACGCCAACACTACGAGCAGTACTTC | 15 | TRBJ2-7 | . | . | TRBV6-5
CASSSPSDRAEAFF | TGTGCCAGCAGCTCCCCCTCCGACAGGGCGGAAGCTTTCTTT | 14 | TRBJ1-1 | TRBD1 | . | TRBV7-9
CASSSQRDRVAETQYF | TGTGCCAGCAGTTCCCAGAGGGACAGGGTTGCAGAGACCCAGTACTTC | 16 | TRBJ2-5 | TRBD1 | . | TRBV6-2/TRBV6-3
CASSLVRAGSYNEQFF | TGCGCCAGCAGCTTGGTGCGGGCCGGCTCCTACAATGAGCAGTTCTTC | 16 | TRBJ2-1 | . | . | TRBV5-1
CATSRARGLLQETQYF | TGTGCCACCAGCAGAGCCAGGGGGCTCCTACAAGAGACCCAGTACTTC | 16 | TRBJ2-5 | TRBD1 | . | TRBV15
CASVQSPNTGELFF | TGTGCCAGCGTCCAATCCCCGAACACCGGGGAGCTGTTTTTT | 14 | TRBJ2-2 | . | . | TRBV7-3
CASSFYRSSNTEAFF | TGTGCCAGCAGCTTCTACAGGTCCTCTAACACTGAAGCTTTCTTT | 15 | TRBJ1-1 | . | . | TRBV7-2
CASSRIGTGIDYGYTF | TGCGCCAGCAGCCGGATTGGCACAGGGATTGACTATGGCTACACCTTC | 16 | TRBJ1-2 | . | once | TRBV4-1
CASSRAETQYF | TGTGCCAGCAGCCGAGCAGAGACCCAGTACTTC | 11 | TRBJ2-5 | . | . | TRBV3-1/TRBV3-2
CATSRDRDTQYF | TGTGCCACCAGCAGAGATCGTGATACGCAGTATTTT | 12 | TRBJ2-3 | . | . | TRBV15
CASSPGLAGGPSHEQYF | TGTGCCAGCAGTCCCGGACTAGCGGGAGGGCCGAGCCACGAGCAGTACTTC | 17 | TRBJ2-7 | TRBD2 | . | TRBV27
CASSPETGVQPQHF | TGTGCCAGCTCACCAGAGACAGGGGTTCAGCCCCAGCATTTT | 14 | TRBJ1-5 | TRBD1 | . | TRBV18
CASSLGQGGYTF | TGCGCCAGCAGCCTCGGACAGGGAGGCTACACCTTC | 12 | TRBJ1-2 | TRBD1 | . | TRBV5-1
CASRPRTSGSTDTQYF | TGTGCCAGCAGGCCCCGGACTAGCGGGAGTACAGATACGCAGTATTTT | 16 | TRBJ2-3 | TRBD2 | . | TRBV27
CASSFPGGPVEKLFF | TGTGCCAGCAGCTTTCCGGGTGGCCCTGTTGAAAAACTGTTTTTT | 15 | TRBJ1-4 | . | . | TRBV6-6
CASSEWRGAFF | TGTGCCAGCAGTGAGTGGCGGGGGGCTTTCTTT | 11 | TRBJ1-1 | . | . | TRBV6-1
CASSLTGSTDTQYF | TGCGCCAGCAGCTTGACAGGAAGCACAGATACGCAGTATTTT | 14 | TRBJ2-3 | . | few | TRBV5-1
CASPRRTGTDTQYF | TGTGCCAGCCCACGGAGGACGGGCACAGATACGCAGTATTTT | 14 | TRBJ2-3 | . | . | TRBV11-2
CASSWDTYSNQPQHF | TGTGCCAGCAGCTGGGACACGTATAGCAATCAGCCCCAGCATTTT | 15 | TRBJ1-5 | . | . | TRBV5-5
CASSFPGDTQYF | TGTGCCAGCAGTTTCCCCGGGGATACGCAGTATTTT | 12 | TRBJ2-3 | . | . | TRBV27
CAWDAGGPLHF | TGTGCCTGGGACGCCGGCGGGCCCCTCCACTTT | 11 | TRBJ1-6 | . | . | TRBV30
CSARTGEAYNSPLHF | TGCAGCGCCAGGACAGGGGAAGCCTATAATTCACCCCTCCACTTT | 15 | TRBJ1-6 | TRBD1 | . | TRBV29-1
CASSQPGQGTYEQYF | TGTGCCAGCAGTCAACCGGGACAGGGGACCTACGAGCAGTACTTC | 15 | TRBJ2-7 | TRBD1 | . | TRBV7-2
CASSRRSGTGVLYGYTF | TGTGCCAGCTCCCGTAGGTCCGGGACAGGGGTCCTCTATGGCTACACCTTC | 17 | TRBJ1-2 | TRBD1 | . | TRBV9
CASSLDRGRTEAFF | TGTGCCAGCAGCTTAGATCGGGGGAGGACTGAAGCTTTCTTT | 14 | TRBJ1-1 | . | . | TRBV7-2
CASSTGLAGGRGEQYF | TGTGCCAGTAGTACGGGACTAGCGGGAGGGCGTGGGGAGCAGTACTTC | 16 | TRBJ2-7 | TRBD2 | . | TRBV19
CASSQEGARRYNEQFF | TGTGCCAGCAGCCAAGAGGGGGCACGGCGGTACAATGAGCAGTTCTTC | 16 | TRBJ2-1 | . | . | TRBV3-1/TRBV3-2
CAWRGLGQGLAGANVLTF | TGTGCCTGGAGGGGATTGGGACAGGGGTTAGCGGGGGCCAACGTCCTGACTTTC | 18 | TRBJ2-6 | TRBD1 | . | TRBV30
CASSLGRSRAGNTIYF | TGCGCCAGCAGCTTGGGAAGGAGCAGGGCTGGAAACACCATATATTTT | 16 | TRBJ1-3 | . | few | TRBV5-1
CASSVDQGAGEEQYF | TGTGCCAGCAGCGTAGATCAGGGGGCGGGAGAAGAGCAGTACTTC | 15 | TRBJ2-7 | . | . | TRBV9
CASSIRDLQFF | TGTGCCAGTAGTATAAGGGACTTGCAGTTCTTC | 11 | TRBJ2-1 | . | once | TRBV19
CASSPGQPRGYTF | TGTGCCAGTAGTCCCGGACAGCCGAGGGGCTACACCTTC | 13 | TRBJ1-2 | . | . | TRBV19
CASSPDPRDSYEQYF | TGCGCCAGCAGCCCCGACCCCCGGGACTCCTACGAGCAGTACTTC | 15 | TRBJ2-7 | . | . | TRBV5-1
CASSVEGEWGDIQYF | TGTGCCAGCAGCGTAGAAGGAGAGTGGGGAGACATTCAGTACTTC | 15 | TRBJ2-4 | . | . | TRBV9
CASGPRDTGELFF | TGTGCTAGTGGCCCAAGAGATACCGGGGAGCTGTTTTTT | 13 | TRBJ2-2 | . | . | TRBV12-5
CASSPDLNQPQHF | TGTGCCAGCAGCCCCGACTTAAATCAGCCCCAGCATTTT | 13 | TRBJ1-5 | . | . | TRBV7-3
CASSIVLGANTEAFF | TGTGCCAGTAGTATAGTTTTAGGGGCCAACACTGAAGCTTTCTTT | 15 | TRBJ1-1 | . | . | TRBV19
CAISESRQGGGSNYGYTF | TGTGCCATCAGTGAGTCGAGGCAGGGAGGCGGCTCTAACTATGGCTACACCTTC | 18 | TRBJ1-2 | . | . | TRBV10-3
CASSQDAGGTPYEQYF | TGTGCCAGCAGCCAAGACGCAGGCGGGACCCCATACGAGCAGTACTTC | 16 | TRBJ2-7 | . | . | TRBV3-1/TRBV3-2
CASSVGGQIQETQYF | TGTGCCAGCAGCGTAGGGGGACAGATCCAAGAGACCCAGTACTTC | 15 | TRBJ2-5 | TRBD1 | . | TRBV9
CASSEAYSRSGANVLTF | TGTGCCAGCAGTGAAGCGTATTCCCGCTCTGGGGCCAACGTCCTGACTTTC | 17 | TRBJ2-6 | . | . | TRBV6-1